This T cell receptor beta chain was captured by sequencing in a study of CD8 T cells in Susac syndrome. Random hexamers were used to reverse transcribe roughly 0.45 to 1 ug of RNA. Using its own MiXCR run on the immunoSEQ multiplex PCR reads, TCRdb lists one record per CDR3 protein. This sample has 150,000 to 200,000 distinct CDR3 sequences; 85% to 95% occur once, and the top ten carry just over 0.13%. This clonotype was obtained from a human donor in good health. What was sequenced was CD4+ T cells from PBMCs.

This CDR3 is CASSPGVISGNTIYF. The CDR3 bases are TGTGCCAGCAGTCCCGGTGTCATCTCTGGAAACACCATATATTTT. The V gene is TRBV28, the J gene TRBJ1-3; D remains unclear. Germline loops: CDR1 MDHEN, CDR2 SYDVKM. CDR3 length: 15 amino acids. Trimming removed 5 bases at V and 0 bases at J, with 11 bases between. Full variable domain (outside the CDR3, taken from reference TRBV28 and TRBJ1-3): DVKVTQSSRYLVKRTGEKVFLECVQDMDHENMFWYRQDPGLGLRLIYFSYDVKMKEKGDIPEGYSVSREKKERFSLILESASTNQTSMYLCASSPGVISGNTIYFGEGSWLTVV.